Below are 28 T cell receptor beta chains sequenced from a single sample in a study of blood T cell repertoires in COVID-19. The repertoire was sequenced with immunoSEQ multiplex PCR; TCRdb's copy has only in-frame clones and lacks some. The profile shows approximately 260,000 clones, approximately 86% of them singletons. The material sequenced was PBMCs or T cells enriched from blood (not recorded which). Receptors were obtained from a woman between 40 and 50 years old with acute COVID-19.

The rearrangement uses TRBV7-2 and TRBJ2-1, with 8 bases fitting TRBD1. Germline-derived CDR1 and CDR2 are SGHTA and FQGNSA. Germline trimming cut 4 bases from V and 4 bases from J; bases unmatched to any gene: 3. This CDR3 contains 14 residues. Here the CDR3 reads CASSSRGRYNEQFF. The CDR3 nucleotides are TGTGCCAGCAGCTCCAGGGGGCGATACAATGAGCAGTTCTTC.

Here the CDR3 DNA reads TGTGCCAGCAGGGCGGGGGTAATGAACAATGAGCAGTTCTTC. Translating gives CASRAGVMNNEQFF. V usage is TRBV5-6 and J usage is TRBJ2-1, with 7 positions matching TRBD2. This CDR3 contains 14 residues. The V gene end was trimmed by 5 bases and the J gene end by 5 bases; junction bases not matched to a gene: 7. The germline V gene has CDR1 SGHDT and CDR2 YYEEEE. Looking up the rest from reference TRBV5-6 and TRBJ2-1 gives the full variable domain: DAGVTQSPTHLIKTRGQQVTLRCSPKSGHDTVSWYQQALGQGPQFIFQYYEEEERQRGNFPDRFSGHQFPNYSSELNVNALLLGDSALYLCASRAGVMNNEQFFGPGTRLTVL.

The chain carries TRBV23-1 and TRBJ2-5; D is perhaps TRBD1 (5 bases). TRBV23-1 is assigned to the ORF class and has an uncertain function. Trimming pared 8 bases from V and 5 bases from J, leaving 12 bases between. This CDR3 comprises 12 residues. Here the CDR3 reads CASVQGVETQYF. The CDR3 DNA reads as TGCGCCAGCGTCCAGGGTGTGGAGACCCAGTACTTC.

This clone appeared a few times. The CDR3 DNA sequence: TGTGCCAGTAGTCCGAGACAGCAGGAGCAGTTCTTC. This gives the protein CASSPRQQEQFF. This sequence joins TRBV19 and TRBJ2-1, with D possibly being TRBD1 (5 bases). The CDR3 is 12 residues long. Trimming removed 5 bases from V and 10 bases from J, with 12 bases in between. The germline V gene encodes CDR1 LNHDA and CDR2 SQIVND (reference sequence). The variable domain in full, with the rest retrieved from reference TRBV19 and TRBJ2-1, is DGGITQSPKYLFRKEGQNVTLSCEQNLNHDAMYWYRQDPGQGLRLIYYSQIVNDFQKGDIAEGYSVSREKKESFPLTVTSAQKNPTAFYLCASSPRQQEQFFGPGTRLTVL.

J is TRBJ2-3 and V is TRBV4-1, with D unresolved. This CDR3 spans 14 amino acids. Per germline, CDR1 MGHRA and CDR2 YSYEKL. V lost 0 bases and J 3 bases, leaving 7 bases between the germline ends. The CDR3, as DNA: TGCGCCAGCAGCCAAGATCGGCGGACAGATACGCAGTATTTT. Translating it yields CASSQDRRTDTQYF.

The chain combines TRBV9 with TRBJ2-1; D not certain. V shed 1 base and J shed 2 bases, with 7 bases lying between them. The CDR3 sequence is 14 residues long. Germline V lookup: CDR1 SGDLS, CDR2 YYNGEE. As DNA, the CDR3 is TGTGCCAGCAGCGTAAGAACAACCTACAATGAGCAGTTCTTC. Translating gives CASSVRTTYNEQFF.

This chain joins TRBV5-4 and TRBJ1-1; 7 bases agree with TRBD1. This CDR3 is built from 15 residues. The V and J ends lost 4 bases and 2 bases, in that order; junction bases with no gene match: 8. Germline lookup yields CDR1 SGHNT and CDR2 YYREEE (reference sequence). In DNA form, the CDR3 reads TGTGCCAGCAGCAGTCCGAACAGGGGAAACACTGAAGCTTTCTTT. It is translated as CASSSPNRGNTEAFF.

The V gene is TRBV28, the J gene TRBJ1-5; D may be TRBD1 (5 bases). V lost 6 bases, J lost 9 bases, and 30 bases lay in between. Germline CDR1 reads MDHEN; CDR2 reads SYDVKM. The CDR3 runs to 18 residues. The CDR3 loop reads CASSEPPGRGPQSLPQHF. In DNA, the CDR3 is TGTGCCAGCAGCGAACCCCCAGGGCGCGGTCCTCAGAGCCTGCCCCAGCATTTT.

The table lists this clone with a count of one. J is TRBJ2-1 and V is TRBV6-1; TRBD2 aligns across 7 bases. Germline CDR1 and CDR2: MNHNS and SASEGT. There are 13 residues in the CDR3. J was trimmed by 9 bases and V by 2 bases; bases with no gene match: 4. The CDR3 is CASSELGRGEQFF. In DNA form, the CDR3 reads TGTGCCAGCAGTGAATTGGGGAGGGGTGAGCAGTTCTTC.

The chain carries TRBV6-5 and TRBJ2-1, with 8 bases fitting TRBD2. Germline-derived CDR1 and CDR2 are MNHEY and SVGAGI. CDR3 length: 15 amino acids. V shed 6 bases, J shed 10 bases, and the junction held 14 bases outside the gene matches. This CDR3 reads CASRDPGGDGMEQFF. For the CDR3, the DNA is TGTGCCAGCAGGGACCCGGGGGGGGATGGTATGGAGCAGTTCTTC.

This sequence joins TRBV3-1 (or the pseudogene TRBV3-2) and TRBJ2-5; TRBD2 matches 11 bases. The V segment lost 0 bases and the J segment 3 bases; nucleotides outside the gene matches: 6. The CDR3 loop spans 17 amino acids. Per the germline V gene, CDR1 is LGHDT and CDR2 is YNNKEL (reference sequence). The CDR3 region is CASSQESPGLAEETQYF. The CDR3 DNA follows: TGTGCCAGCAGCCAAGAGTCCCCGGGACTAGCGGAAGAGACCCAGTACTTC.

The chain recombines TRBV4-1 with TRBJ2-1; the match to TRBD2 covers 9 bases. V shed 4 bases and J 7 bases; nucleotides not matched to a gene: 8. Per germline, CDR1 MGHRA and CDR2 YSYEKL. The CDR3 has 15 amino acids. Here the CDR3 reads CASSPTPGLANEQFF. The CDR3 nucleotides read TGCGCCAGCAGCCCGACTCCGGGACTAGCAAATGAGCAGTTCTTC.

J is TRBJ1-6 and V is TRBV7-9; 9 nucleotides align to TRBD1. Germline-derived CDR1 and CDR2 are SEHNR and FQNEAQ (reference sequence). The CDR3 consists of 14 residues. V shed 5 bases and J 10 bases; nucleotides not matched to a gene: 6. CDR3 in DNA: TGTGCCAGCAGCCCAGGACAGGGGTTCTCACCCCTCCACTTT. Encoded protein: CASSPGQGFSPLHF.

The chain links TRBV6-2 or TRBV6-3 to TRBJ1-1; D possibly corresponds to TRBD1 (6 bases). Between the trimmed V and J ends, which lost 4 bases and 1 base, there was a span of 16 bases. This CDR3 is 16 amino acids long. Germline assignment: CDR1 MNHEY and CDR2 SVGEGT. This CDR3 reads CASSSPVHRENTEAFF. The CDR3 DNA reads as TGTGCCAGCAGTTCCCCGGTTCACAGGGAGAACACTGAAGCTTTCTTT.

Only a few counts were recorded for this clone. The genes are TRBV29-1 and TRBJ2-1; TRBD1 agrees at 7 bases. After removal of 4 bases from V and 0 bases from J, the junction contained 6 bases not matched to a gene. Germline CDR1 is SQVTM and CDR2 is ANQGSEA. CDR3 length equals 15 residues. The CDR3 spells CSVAGGPSSYNEQFF. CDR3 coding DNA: TGCAGCGTTGCAGGGGGACCAAGCTCCTACAATGAGCAGTTCTTC.

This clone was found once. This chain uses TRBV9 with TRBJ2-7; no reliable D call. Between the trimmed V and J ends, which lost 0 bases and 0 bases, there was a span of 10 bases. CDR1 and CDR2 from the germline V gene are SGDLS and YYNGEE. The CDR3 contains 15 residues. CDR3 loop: CASSVGGESSYEQYF. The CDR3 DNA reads TGTGCCAGCAGCGTAGGCGGCGAGAGCTCCTACGAGCAGTACTTC. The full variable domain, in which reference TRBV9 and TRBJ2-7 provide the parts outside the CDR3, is DSGVTQTPKHLITATGQRVTLRCSPRSGDLSVYWYQQSLDQGLQFLIQYYNGEERAKGNILERFSAQQFPDLHSELNLSSLELGDSALYFCASSVGGESSYEQYFGPGTRLTVT.

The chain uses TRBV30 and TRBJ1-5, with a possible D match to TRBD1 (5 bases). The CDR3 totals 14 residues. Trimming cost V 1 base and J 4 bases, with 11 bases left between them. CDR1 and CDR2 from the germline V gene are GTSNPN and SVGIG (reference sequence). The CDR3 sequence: CAWSAGHQNQPQHF. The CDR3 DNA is TGTGCCTGGAGTGCTGGACATCAAAATCAGCCCCAGCATTTT.

In nucleotides, the CDR3 is TGTGCCAGCAGCCAAAGGGGCGCCCCTGGCTATGGCTACACCTTC. The encoded protein is CASSQRGAPGYGYTF. This chain connects TRBV3-1 (or the pseudogene TRBV3-2) to TRBJ1-2; TRBD1 is a possible D gene (5 bases). Germline V gives CDR1 LGHDT, CDR2 YNNKEL (reference sequence). This CDR3 contains 15 residues. Trimming took off 2 bases at V and 4 bases at J, with 14 bases between the two ends.

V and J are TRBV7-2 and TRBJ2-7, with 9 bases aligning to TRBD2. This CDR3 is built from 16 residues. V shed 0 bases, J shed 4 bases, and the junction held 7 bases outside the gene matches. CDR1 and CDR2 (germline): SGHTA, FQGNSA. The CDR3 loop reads CASSLAGRLADYEQYF. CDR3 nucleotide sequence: TGTGCCAGCAGCTTAGCAGGGAGACTAGCGGATTACGAGCAGTACTTC.

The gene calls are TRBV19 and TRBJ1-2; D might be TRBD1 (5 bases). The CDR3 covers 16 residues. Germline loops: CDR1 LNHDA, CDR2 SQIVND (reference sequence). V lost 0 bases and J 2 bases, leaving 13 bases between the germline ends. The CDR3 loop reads CASSIDMGRDNYGYTF. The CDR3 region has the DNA TGTGCCAGTAGTATAGATATGGGGCGGGACAACTATGGCTACACCTTC.

Here the CDR3 reads CASSFGSSEKFYEQYF. The CDR3 nucleotides read TGTGCCAGCAGTTTTGGCAGCTCGGAGAAATTCTACGAGCAGTACTTC. This chain connects TRBV27 to TRBJ2-7; D is unresolved. CDR1 is MNHEY, CDR2 SMNVEV, per germline (reference sequence). V was pared by 3 bases and J by 3 bases, with 18 bases between. The CDR3 totals 16 residues.

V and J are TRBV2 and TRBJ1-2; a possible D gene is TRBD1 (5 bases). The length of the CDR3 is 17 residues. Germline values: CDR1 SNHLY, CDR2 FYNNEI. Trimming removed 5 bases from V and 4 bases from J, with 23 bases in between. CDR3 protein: CASSMVFGEGPPYGYTF. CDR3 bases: TGTGCCAGCAGTATGGTTTTCGGGGAGGGGCCGCCCTATGGCTACACCTTC. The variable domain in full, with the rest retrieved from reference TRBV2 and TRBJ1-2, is EPEVTQTPSHQVTQMGQEVILRCVPISNHLYFYWYRQILGQKVEFLVSFYNNEISEKSEIFDDQFSVERPDGSNFTLKIRSTKLEDSAMYFCASSMVFGEGPPYGYTFGSGTRLTVV.

The CDR3 DNA reads as TGTGCCAGCGGAAGGGAGAGAGAGGACGAGCAGTACTTC. Its protein is CASGREREDEQYF. The J gene is TRBJ2-7, the V gene TRBV6-5; a possible D gene is TRBD2 (5 bases). V was pared by 8 bases and J by 5 bases, with 16 bases between. The CDR3 has 13 amino acids. Germline CDR1 and CDR2: MNHEY and SVGAGI.

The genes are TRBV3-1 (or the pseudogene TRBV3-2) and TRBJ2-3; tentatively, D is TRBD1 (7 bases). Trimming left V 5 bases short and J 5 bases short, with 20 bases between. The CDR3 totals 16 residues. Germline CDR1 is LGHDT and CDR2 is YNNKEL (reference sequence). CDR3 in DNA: TGTGCCAGCAGCTCCTACCGGGACCAGGGGGGAGATACGCAGTATTTT. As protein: CASSSYRDQGGDTQYF.

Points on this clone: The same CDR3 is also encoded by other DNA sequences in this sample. Here the CDR3 reads CASSSPGLAGSEQYF. CDR3 in DNA: TGTGCCAGCAGCTCCCCGGGACTAGCGGGATCCGAGCAGTACTTC. The chain uses TRBV7-9 and TRBJ2-7; 13 bases align to TRBD2. CDR3 size: 15 residues. Per germline, CDR1 SEHNR and CDR2 FQNEAQ (reference sequence). The V and J ends lost 4 bases and 6 bases, in that order; junction bases with no gene match: 6.

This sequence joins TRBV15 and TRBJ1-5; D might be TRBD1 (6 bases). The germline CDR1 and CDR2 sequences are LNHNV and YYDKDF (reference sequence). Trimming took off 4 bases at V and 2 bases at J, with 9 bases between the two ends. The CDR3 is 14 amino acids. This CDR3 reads CATSTGTRNQPQHF. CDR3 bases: TGTGCCACCAGCACGGGGACACGCAATCAGCCCCAGCATTTT.

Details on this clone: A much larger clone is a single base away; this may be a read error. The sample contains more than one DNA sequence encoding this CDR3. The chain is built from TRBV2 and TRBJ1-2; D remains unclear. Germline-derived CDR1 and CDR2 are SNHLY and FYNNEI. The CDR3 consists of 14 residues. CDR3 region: CASSVQVSAYGYTF. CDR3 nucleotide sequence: TGTGCCAGCAGTGTTCAGGTCTCGGCATATGGTTACACCTTC.

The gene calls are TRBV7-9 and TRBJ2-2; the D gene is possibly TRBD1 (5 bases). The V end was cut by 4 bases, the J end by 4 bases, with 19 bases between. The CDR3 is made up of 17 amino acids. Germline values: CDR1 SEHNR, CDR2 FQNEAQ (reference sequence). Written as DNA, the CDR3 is TGTGCCAGCAGCTCCACGACAGTTCCCCGGAGCACCGGGGAGCTGTTTTTT. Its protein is CASSSTTVPRSTGELFF.